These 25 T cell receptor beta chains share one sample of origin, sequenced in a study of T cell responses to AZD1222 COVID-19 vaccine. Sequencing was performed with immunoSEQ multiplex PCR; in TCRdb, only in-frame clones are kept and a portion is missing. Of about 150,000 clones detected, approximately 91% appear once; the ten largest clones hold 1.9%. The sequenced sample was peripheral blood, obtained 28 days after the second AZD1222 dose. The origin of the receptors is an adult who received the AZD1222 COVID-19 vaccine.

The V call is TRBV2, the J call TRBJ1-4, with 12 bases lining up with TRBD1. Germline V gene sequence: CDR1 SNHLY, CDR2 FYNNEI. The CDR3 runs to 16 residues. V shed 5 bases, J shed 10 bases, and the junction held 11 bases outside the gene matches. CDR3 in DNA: TGTGCCAGCAGTATTGCCCCGGGACAGGGGGCCGGAAAACTGTTTTTT. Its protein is CASSIAPGQGAGKLFF.

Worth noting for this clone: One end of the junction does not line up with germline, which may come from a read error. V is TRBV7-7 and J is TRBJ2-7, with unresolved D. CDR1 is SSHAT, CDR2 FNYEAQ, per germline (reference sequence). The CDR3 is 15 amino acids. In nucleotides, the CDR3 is TGTGCTAGCAGCCCCTTAATGGGCTTCTCCTACGAGCAGTACTTC. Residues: CASSPLMGFSYEQYF.

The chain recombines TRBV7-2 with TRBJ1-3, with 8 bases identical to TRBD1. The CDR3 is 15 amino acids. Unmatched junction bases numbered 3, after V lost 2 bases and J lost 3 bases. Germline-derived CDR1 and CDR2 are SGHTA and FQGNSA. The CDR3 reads CASSLQGAFGNTIYF. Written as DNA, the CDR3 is TGTGCCAGCAGCTTACAGGGGGCCTTTGGAAACACCATATATTTT.

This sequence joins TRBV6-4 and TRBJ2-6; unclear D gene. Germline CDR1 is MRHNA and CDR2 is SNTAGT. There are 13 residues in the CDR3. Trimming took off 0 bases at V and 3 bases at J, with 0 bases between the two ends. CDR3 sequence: CASSDSGANVLTF. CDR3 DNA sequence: TGTGCCAGCAGTGACTCTGGGGCCAACGTCCTGACTTTC.

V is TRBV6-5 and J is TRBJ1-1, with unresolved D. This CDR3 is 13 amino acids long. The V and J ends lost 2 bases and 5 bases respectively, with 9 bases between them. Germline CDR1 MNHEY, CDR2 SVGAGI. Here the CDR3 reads CASSYAVGTEAFF. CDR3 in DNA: TGTGCCAGCAGTTACGCGGTGGGAACTGAAGCTTTCTTT.

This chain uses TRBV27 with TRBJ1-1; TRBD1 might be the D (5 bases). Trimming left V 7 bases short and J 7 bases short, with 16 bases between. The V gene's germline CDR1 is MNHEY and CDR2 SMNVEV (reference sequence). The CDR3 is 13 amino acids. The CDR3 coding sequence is TGTGCCAGCACCAAAAAGTGGGGGGTTGAAGCTTTCTTT. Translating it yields CASTKKWGVEAFF.

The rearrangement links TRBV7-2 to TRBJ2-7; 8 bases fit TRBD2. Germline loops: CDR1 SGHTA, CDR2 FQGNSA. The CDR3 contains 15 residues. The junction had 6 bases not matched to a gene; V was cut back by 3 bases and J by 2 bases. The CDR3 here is CASSFPGGGTYEQYF. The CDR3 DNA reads TGTGCCAGCAGCTTCCCTGGCGGGGGGACCTACGAGCAGTACTTC.

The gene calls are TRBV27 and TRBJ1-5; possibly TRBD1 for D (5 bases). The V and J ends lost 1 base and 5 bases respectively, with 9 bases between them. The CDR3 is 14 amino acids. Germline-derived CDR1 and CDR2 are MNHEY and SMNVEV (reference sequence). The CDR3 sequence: CASSLLGLDQPQHF. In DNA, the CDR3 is TGTGCCAGCAGTTTATTGGGGCTAGATCAGCCCCAGCATTTT.

The CDR3 is CASSQDFTGGRGNTIYF. The CDR3 region has the DNA TGCGCCAGCAGCCAAGATTTCACGGGGGGGAGGGGAAACACCATATATTTT. V is TRBV4-1 and J is TRBJ1-3, with D possibly matching TRBD1 (5 bases). CDR3 length: 17 amino acids. V was pared by 0 bases and J by 4 bases, with 16 bases between. CDR1 and CDR2 from the germline V gene are MGHRA and YSYEKL.

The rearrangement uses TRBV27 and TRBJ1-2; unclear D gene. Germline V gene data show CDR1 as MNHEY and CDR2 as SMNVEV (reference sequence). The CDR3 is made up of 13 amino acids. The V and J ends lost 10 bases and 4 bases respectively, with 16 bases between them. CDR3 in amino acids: CATPPAGGYGYTF. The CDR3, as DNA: TGTGCCACCCCTCCAGCCGGTGGCTATGGCTACACCTTC.

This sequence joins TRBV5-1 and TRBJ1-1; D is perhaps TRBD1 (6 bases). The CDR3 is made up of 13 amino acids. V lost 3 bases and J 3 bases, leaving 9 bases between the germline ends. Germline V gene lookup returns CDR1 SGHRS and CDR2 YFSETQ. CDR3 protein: CASSSSGDTEAFF. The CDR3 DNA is TGCGCCAGCAGCTCCTCAGGGGACACTGAAGCTTTCTTT.

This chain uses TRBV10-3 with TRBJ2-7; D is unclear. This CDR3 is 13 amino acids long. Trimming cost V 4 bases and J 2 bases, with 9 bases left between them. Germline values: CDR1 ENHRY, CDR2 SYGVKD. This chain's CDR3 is CAISGQVAYEQYF. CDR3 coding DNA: TGTGCCATCAGTGGGCAGGTTGCCTACGAGCAGTACTTC.

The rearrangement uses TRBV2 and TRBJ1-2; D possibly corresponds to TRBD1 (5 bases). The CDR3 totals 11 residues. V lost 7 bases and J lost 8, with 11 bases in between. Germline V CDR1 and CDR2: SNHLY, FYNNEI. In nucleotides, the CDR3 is TGTGCCAGCACAGGGCTAGGAGGCTACACCTTC. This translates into CASTGLGGYTF.

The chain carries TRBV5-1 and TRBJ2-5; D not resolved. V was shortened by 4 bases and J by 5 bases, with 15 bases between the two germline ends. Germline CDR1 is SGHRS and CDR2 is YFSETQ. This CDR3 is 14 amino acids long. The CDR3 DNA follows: TGCGCCAGCAGCCCAGCGCCTGCCCGGGAGACCCAGTACTTC. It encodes CASSPAPARETQYF.

CDR3 in amino acids: CASSKRAARGAKNIQYF. In DNA form, the CDR3 reads TGTGCCAGCAGCAAGCGGGCAGCGAGGGGAGCCAAAAACATTCAGTACTTC. The V and J genes are TRBV7-2 and TRBJ2-4; D may be TRBD2 (6 bases). V lost 5 bases and J 0 bases, leaving 17 bases between the germline ends. The CDR3 is 17 residues long. Germline values: CDR1 SGHTA, CDR2 FQGNSA.

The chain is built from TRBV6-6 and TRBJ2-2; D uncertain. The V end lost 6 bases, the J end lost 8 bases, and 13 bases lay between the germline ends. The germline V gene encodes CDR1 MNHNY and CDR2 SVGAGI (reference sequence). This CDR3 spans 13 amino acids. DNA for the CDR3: TGTGCCAGCAGCTCCGCAAATCGGGGGGAGCTGTTTTTT. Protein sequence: CASSSANRGELFF.

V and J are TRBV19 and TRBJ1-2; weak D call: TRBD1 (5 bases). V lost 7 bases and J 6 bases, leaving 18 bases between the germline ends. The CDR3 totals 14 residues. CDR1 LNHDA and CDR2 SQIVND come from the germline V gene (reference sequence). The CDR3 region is CASTPGRGGDGYTF. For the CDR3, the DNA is TGTGCCAGTACCCCCGGTCGGGGAGGGGATGGCTACACCTTC.

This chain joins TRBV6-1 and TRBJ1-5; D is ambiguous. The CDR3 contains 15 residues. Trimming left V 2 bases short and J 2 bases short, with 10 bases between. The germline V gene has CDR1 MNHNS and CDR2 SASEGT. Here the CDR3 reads CASSEFGGGNQPQHF. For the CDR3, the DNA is TGTGCCAGCAGTGAATTTGGAGGAGGCAATCAGCCCCAGCATTTT.

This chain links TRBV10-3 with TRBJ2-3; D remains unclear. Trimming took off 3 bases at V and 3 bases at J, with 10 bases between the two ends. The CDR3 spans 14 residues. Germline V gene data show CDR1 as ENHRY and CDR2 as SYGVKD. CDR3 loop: CAISDKPETDTQYF. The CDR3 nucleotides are TGTGCCATCAGTGATAAGCCCGAGACAGATACGCAGTATTTT.

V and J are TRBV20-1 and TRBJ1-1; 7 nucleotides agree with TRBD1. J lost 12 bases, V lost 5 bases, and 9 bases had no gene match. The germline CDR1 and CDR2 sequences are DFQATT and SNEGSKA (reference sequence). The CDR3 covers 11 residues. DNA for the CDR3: TGCAGTGCTGGGCGACGACAGGGAACTTTCTTT. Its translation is CSAGRRQGTFF.

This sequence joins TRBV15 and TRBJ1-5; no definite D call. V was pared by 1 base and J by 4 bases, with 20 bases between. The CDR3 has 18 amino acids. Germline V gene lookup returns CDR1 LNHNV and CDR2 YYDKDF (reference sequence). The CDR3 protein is CATSRVTSAADRNQPQHF. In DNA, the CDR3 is TGTGCCACCAGCAGAGTTACCTCCGCAGCAGACCGTAATCAGCCCCAGCATTTT. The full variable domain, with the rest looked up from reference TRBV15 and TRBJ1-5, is DAMVIQNPRYQVTQFGKPVTLSCSQTLNHNVMYWYQQKSSQAPKLLFHYYDKDFNNEADTPDNFQSRRPNTSFCFLDIRSPGLGDTAMYLCATSRVTSAADRNQPQHFGDGTRLSIL.

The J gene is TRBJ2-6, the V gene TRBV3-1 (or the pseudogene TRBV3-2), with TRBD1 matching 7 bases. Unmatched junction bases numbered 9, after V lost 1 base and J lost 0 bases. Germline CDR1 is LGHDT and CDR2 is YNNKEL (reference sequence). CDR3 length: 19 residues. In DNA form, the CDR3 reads TGTGCCAGCAGCCAAGCGGCCGGACAGGCACTCTCTGGGGCCAACGTCCTGACTTTC. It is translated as CASSQAAGQALSGANVLTF.

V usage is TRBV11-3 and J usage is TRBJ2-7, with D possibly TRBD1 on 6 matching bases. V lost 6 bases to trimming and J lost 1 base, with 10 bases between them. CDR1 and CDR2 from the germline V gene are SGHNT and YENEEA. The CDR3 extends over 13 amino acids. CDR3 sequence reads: CASSYGQSYEQYF. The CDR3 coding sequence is TGTGCCAGCAGTTACGGACAGTCCTACGAGCAGTACTTC.

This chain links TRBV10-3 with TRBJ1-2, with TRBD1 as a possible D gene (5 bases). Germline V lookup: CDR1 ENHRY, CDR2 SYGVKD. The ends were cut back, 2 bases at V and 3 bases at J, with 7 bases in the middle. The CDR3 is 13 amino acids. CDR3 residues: CAISERGDYGYTF. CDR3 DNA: TGTGCCATCAGTGAGAGGGGCGACTATGGCTACACCTTC.

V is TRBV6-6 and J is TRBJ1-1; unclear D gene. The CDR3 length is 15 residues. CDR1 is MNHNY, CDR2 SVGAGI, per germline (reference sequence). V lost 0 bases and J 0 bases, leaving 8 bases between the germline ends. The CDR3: CASSYSWEMNTEAFF. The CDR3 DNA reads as TGTGCCAGCAGTTACTCTTGGGAAATGAACACTGAAGCTTTCTTT.